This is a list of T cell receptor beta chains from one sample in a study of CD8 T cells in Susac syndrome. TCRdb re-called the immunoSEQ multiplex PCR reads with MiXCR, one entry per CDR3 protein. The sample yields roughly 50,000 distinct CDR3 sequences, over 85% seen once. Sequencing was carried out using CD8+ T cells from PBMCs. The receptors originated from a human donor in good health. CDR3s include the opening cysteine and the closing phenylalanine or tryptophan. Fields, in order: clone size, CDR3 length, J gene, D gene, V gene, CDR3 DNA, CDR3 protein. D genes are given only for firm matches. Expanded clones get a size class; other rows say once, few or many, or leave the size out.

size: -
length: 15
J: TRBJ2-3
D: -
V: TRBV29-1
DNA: TGCAGCGTTGAGACGAGACTAGTAAAGTGGGATACGCAGTATTTT
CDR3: CSVETRLVKWDTQYF

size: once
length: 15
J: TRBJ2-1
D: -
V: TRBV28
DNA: TGTGCCAGCAGCTTGGAGGTAGCACCCTACAATGAGCAGTTCTTC
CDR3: CASSLEVAPYNEQFF

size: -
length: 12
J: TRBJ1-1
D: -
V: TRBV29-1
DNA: TGCAGCGTAGGAGGGGCCGTCGAGGGGGCTTTCTTT
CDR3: CSVGGAVEGAFF

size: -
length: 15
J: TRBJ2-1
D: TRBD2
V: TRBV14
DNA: TGTGCCAGCAGCCTGACTAGCGGCCCATGGGATGAGCAGTTCTTC
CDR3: CASSLTSGPWDEQFF

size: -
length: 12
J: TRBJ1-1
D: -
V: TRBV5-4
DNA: TGTGCCAGCAGCCGGGGAAGTTATGAAGCTTTCTTT
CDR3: CASSRGSYEAFF

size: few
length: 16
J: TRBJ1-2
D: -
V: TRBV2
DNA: TGTGCCAGCAGTGAAGTCGGGGCAGGTTATAACTATGGCTACACCTTC
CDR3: CASSEVGAGYNYGYTF

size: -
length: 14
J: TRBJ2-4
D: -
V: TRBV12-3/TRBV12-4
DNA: TGTGCCAGCAGCTGGGCGAGTACCAAAAACATTCAGTACTTC
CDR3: CASSWASTKNIQYF

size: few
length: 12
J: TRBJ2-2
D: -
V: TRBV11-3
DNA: TGTGCCAGCAGCCCCGGGGGCGGGGAGCTGTTTTTT
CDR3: CASSPGGGELFF

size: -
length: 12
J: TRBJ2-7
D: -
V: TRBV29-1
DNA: TGCAGCGGGAGGACAGTAACCTACGAGCAGTACTTC
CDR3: CSGRTVTYEQYF

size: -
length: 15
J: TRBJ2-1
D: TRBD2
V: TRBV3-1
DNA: TGTGCCAGCAGCCAAGGACTAGCGGGAGGGAATGAGCAGTTCTTC
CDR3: CASSQGLAGGNEQFF

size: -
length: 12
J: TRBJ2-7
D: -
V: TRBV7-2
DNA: TGTGCCAGCGCTTCTGTGTCGAACGAGCAGTACTTC
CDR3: CASASVSNEQYF

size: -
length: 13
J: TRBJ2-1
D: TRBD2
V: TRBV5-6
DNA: TGTGCCAGCACCGGGGGGTCGTCTCGGGAGCAGTTCTTC
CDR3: CASTGGSSREQFF